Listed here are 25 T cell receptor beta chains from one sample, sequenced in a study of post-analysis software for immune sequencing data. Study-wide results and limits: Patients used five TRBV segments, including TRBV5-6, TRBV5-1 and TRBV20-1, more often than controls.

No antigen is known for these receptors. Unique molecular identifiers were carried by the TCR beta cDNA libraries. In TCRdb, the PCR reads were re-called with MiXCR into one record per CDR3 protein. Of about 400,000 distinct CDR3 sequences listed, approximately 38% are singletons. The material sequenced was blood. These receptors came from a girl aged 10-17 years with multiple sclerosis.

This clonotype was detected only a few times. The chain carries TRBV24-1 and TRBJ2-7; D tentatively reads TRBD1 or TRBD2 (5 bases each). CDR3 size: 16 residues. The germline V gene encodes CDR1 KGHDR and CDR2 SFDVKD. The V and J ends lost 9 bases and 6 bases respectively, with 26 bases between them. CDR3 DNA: TGTGCCACCCGTCGGGGCCCAGGGACGCGGACGTCCGAGCAGTACTTC. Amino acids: CATRRGPGTRTSEQYF.

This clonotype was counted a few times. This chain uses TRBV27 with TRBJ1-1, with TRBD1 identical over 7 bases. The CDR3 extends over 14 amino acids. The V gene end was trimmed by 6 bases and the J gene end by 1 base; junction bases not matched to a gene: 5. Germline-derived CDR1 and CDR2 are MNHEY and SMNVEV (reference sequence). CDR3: CASRQGGSNTEAFF. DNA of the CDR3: TGTGCCAGCAGGCAGGGGGGGTCGAACACTGAAGCTTTCTTT.

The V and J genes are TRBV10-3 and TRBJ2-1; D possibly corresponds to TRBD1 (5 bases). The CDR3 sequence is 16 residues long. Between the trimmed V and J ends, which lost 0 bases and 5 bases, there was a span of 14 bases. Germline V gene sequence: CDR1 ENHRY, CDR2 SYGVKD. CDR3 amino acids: CAISESVGVADNEQFF. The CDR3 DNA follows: TGTGCCATCAGTGAGTCCGTAGGGGTAGCCGACAATGAGCAGTTCTTC.

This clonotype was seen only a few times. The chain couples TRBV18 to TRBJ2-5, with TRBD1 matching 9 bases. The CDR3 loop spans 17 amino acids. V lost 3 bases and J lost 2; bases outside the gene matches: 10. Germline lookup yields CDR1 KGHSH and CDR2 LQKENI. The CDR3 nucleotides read TGTGCCAGCTCACCGAGTCACCCGGGACAGGGACAAGAGACCCAGTACTTC. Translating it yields CASSPSHPGQGQETQYF.

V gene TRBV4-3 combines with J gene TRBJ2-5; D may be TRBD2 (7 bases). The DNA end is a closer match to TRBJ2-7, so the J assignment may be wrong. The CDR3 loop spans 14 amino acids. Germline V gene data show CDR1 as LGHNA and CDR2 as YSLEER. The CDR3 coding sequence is TGCGCCAGCAGCCCCCACAGGGAGGGGTACGAGCAGTACTTC. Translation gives CASSPHREGYEQYF.

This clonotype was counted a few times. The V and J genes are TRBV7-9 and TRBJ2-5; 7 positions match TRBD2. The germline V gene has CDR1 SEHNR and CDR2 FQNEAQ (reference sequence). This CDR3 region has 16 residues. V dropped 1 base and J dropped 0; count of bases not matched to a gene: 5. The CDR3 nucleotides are TGTGCCAGCAGCTTAGTGGTTAGCGGGTACCAAGAGACCCAGTACTTC. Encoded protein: CASSLVVSGYQETQYF.

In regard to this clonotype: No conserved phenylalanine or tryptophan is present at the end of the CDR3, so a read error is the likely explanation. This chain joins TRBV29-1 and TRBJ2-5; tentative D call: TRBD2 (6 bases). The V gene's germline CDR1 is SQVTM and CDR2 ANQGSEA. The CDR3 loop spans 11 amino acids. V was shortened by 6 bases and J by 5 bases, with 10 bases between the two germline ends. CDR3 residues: CSVGTAETQYV. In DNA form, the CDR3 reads TGCAGCGTCGGGACTGCGGAGACCCAGTACGTC.

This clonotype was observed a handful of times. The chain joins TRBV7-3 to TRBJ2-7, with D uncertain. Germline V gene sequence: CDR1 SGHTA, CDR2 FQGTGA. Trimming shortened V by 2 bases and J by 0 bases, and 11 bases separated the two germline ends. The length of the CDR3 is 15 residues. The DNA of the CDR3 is TGTGCCAGCAGCTTATTCGTCGGCAGCTCCTACGAGCAGTACTTC. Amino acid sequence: CASSLFVGSSYEQYF.

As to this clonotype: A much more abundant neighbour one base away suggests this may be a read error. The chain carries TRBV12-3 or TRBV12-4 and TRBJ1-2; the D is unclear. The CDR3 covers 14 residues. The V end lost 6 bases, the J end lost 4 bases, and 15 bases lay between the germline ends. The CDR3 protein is CASSPGHGSYGYTF. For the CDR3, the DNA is TGTGCCAGCAGCCCCGGCCATGGAAGCTATGGCTACACCTTC.

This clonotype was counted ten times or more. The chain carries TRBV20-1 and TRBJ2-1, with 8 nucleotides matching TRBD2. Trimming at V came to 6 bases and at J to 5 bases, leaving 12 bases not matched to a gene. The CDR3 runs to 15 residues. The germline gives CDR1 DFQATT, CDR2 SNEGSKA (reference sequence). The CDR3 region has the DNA TGCAGTGCGATCCCAGGGGAGCGGGGGCACAATGAGCAGTTCTTC. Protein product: CSAIPGERGHNEQFF.

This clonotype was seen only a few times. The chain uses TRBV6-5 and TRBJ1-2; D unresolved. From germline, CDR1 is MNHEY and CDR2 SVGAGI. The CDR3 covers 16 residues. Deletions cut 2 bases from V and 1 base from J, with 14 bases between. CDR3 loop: CASSYPDRRFNYGYTF. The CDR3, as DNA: TGTGCCAGCAGTTACCCGGACCGACGATTTAACTATGGCTACACCTTC.

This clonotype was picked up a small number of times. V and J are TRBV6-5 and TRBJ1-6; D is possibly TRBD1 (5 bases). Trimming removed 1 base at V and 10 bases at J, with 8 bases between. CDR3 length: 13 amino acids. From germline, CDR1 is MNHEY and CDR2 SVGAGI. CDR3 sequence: CASSYLGESPLHF. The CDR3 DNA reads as TGTGCCAGCAGTTACTTAGGGGAATCACCCCTCCACTTT.

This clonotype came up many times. DNA for the CDR3: TGTGCCAGCAGCTTAACGGCGGCCGCTGTCGAGCAGTACTTC. Translated: CASSLTAAAVEQYF. J is TRBJ2-7 and V is TRBV7-3, with D unresolved. V lost 0 bases to trimming and J lost 6 bases, with 12 bases between them. In germline, CDR1 is SGHTA, CDR2 FQGTGA. CDR3 length: 14 amino acids.

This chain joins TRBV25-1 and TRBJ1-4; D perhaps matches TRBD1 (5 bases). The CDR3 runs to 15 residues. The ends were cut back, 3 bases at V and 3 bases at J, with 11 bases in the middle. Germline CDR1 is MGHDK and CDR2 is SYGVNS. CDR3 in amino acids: CASSELGGANEKLFF. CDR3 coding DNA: TGTGCCAGCAGTGAGTTGGGGGGGGCTAATGAAAAACTGTTTTTT.

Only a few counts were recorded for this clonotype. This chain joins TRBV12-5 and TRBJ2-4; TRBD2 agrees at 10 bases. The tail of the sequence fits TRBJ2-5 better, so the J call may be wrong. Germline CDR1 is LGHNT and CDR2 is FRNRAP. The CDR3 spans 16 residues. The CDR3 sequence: CASGLMSGTSDETQYF. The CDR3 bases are TGTGCTAGTGGTTTGATGTCCGGGACTAGCGATGAGACCCAGTACTTC.

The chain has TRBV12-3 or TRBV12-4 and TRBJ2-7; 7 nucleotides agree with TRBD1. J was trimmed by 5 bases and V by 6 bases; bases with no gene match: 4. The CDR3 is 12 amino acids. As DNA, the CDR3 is TGTGCCAGCAGCCACCAGGGGGACGAGCAGTACTTC. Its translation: CASSHQGDEQYF.

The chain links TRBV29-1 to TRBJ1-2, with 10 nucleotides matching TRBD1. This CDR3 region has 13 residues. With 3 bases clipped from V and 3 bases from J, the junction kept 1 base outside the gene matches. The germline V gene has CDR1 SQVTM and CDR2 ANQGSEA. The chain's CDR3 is CSVETGGDYGYTF. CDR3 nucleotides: TGCAGCGTTGAGACAGGGGGCGACTATGGCTACACCTTC.

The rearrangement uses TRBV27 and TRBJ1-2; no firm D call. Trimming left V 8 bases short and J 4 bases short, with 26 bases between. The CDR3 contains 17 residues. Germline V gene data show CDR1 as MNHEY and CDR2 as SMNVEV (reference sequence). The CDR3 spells CASCYRAVGSRGYGYTF. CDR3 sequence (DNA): TGTGCCAGCTGTTACCGGGCTGTGGGATCCCGAGGCTATGGCTACACCTTC.

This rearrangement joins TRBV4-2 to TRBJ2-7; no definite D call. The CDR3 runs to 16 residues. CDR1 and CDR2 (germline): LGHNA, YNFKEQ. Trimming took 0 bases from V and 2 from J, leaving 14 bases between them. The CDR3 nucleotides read TGTGCCAGCAGCCAAGATCACGGACCCTCCACCTACGAGCAGTACTTC. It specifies CASSQDHGPSTYEQYF.

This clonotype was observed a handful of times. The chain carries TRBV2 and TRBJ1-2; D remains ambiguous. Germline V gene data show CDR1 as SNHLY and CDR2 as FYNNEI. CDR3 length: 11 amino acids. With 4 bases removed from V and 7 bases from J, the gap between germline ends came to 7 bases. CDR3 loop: CASSAGPGYTF. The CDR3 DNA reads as TGTGCCAGCAGTGCCGGCCCTGGCTACACCTTC.

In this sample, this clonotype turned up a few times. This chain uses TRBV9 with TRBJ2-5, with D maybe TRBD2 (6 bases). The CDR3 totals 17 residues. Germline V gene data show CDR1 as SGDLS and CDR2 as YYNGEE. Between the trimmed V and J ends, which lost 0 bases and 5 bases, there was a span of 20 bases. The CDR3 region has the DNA TGTGCCAGCAGCGTAGGTCCGGGGGTGGGATTTCAGGAGACCCAGTACTTC. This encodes CASSVGPGVGFQETQYF.

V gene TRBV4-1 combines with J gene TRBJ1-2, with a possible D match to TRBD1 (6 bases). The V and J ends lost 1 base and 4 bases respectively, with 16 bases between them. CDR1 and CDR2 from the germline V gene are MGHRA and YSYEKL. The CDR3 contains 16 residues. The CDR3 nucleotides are TGCGCCAGCAGCCAAGTTCTGGAGGGGGGACTCTATGGCTACACCTTC. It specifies CASSQVLEGGLYGYTF.

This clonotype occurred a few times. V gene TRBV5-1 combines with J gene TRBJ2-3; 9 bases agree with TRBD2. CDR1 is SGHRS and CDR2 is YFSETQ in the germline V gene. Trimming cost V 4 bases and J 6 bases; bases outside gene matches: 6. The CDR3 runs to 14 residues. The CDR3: CASSLREGPDTQYF. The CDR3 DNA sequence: TGCGCCAGCAGCCTGCGGGAGGGACCGGATACGCAGTATTTT.

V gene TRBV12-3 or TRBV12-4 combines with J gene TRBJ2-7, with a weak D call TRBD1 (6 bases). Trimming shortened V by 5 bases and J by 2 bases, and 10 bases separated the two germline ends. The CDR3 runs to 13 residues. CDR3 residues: CASSTGTTYEQYF. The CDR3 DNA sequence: TGTGCCAGCAGTACAGGGACAACCTACGAGCAGTACTTC.

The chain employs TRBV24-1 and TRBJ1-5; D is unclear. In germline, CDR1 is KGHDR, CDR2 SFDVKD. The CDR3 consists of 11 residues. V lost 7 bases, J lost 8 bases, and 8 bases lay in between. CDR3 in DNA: TGTGCCACCAGAAGAATTGAGCCCCAGCATTTT. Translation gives CATRRIEPQHF.